The rows below give T cell receptor beta chains drawn from one sample of a study of blood T cell repertoires in COVID-19. TCRdb keeps only in-frame clones here, not all; method: immunoSEQ multiplex PCR. The sample yields 100,000 or so clones, 70% to 90% seen once. Material for sequencing was peripheral blood. The receptors were gathered from a man in his fifties with active COVID-19. The CDR3 runs from the conserved cysteine through the conserved F or W. Fields, in order: V gene, clone size, J gene, D gene, CDR3 protein, CDR3 DNA. The D gene is left open where the match is weak. The listing skips clone size in some rows; elsewhere it reads once, few, many or a size class.

TRBV5-1	.	TRBJ2-3	TRBD2	CASSPRERGGADTQYF	TGCGCCAGCAGCCCTAGGGAACGGGGGGGTGCAGATACGCAGTATTTT
TRBV3-1/TRBV3-2	.	TRBJ1-3	TRBD1	CASSDRTGGNTIYF	TGTGCCAGCAGCGACCGGACAGGGGGAAACACCATATATTTT
TRBV13	.	TRBJ2-7	.	CASSLPTSPSSYEQYF	TGTGCCAGCAGCCTCCCGACTAGTCCTAGCTCCTACGAGCAGTACTTC
TRBV19	.	TRBJ1-2	TRBD1	CASSVGQAGYGYTF	TGTGCCAGTAGTGTCGGACAGGCTGGGTATGGCTACACCTTC
TRBV6-6	.	TRBJ1-5	.	CASRDSGQPQHF	TGTGCCAGCAGGGATTCAGGGCAGCCCCAGCATTTT
TRBV15	.	TRBJ1-5	TRBD1	CATSSGKTGSDQPQHF	TGTGCCACCAGCAGCGGCAAGACAGGGTCAGATCAGCCCCAGCATTTT
TRBV7-9	.	TRBJ1-6	TRBD1	CASSTTGTGNYNSPLHF	TGTGCCAGCAGTACCACCGGGACAGGCAATTATAATTCACCCCTCCACTTT
TRBV12-3/TRBV12-4	once	TRBJ1-2	.	CASRNFYSGGYTF	TGTGCCAGCCGAAACTTTTACTCGGGTGGCTACACCTTC
TRBV27	.	TRBJ2-2	.	CASKGWGANTGELFF	TGTGCCAGCAAGGGTTGGGGCGCGAACACCGGGGAGCTGTTTTTT
TRBV7-9	.	TRBJ1-1	TRBD1	CASSTNRGNGTEAFF	TGTGCCAGCAGCACCAACAGGGGGAACGGCACTGAAGCTTTCTTT
TRBV5-1	.	TRBJ1-1	TRBD1	CASSPTTGGRTEAFF	TGCGCCAGCAGCCCGACGACAGGGGGACGAACTGAAGCTTTCTTT
TRBV27	.	TRBJ2-2	.	CASSLYQDTGELFF	TGTGCCAGCAGTTTATACCAGGACACCGGGGAGCTGTTTTTT
TRBV18	.	TRBJ1-1	TRBD1	CASSPPGTGWGTEAFF	TGTGCCAGCTCACCACCAGGGACAGGGTGGGGCACTGAAGCTTTCTTT
TRBV12-5	.	TRBJ1-2	.	CASGLNMAYGYTF	TGTGCTAGTGGTTTGAACATGGCCTATGGCTACACCTTC
TRBV7-2	.	TRBJ2-5	.	CASSLGAGARYQETQYF	TGTGCCAGCAGCTTAGGCGCGGGGGCTAGGTACCAAGAGACCCAGTACTTC
TRBV2	.	TRBJ2-7	.	CASSLGLSVEQYF	TGTGCCAGCAGCCTGGGACTTTCTGTTGAGCAGTACTTC
TRBV27	.	TRBJ2-1	TRBD1	CASSYLGRDRGLHGQFF	TGTGCCAGCAGTTACCTTGGAAGGGACAGGGGGCTCCACGGGCAGTTCTTC
TRBV2	.	TRBJ1-2	.	CASRDPGGGYTF	TGTGCCAGCAGGGACCCCGGGGGAGGCTACACCTTC
TRBV6-5	.	TRBJ1-1	.	CASTLGTFGFF	TGTGCCAGCACCCTTGGGACTTTTGGTTTCTTT
TRBV12-3/TRBV12-4	.	TRBJ1-1	TRBD1	CASSLGQGAFF	TGTGCCAGCAGTTTAGGACAGGGTGCTTTCTTT
TRBV7-3	.	TRBJ2-2	.	CASSRGGELFF	TGTGCCAGCTCCCGGGGCGGGGAGCTGTTTTTT
TRBV19	.	TRBJ1-1	.	CASSPGSTFGAFF	TGTGCCAGTAGTCCAGGGTCCACCTTTGGAGCTTTCTTT
TRBV7-2	.	TRBJ2-3	TRBD2	CASSLVSSGVDTQYF	TGTGCCAGCAGCTTAGTTTCTAGCGGGGTGGATACGCAGTATTTT
TRBV5-1	few	TRBJ1-6	TRBD1	CASSSGQGSSPLHF	TGCGCCAGCAGCTCGGGACAGGGTAGTTCACCCCTCCACTTT
TRBV11-2	.	TRBJ1-6	TRBD1	CASSSGQGITPLHF	TGTGCCAGCAGCTCCGGACAGGGGATTACACCCCTCCACTTT
TRBV4-1	few	TRBJ2-7	.	CASSQDSPFRREHTF	TGCGCCAGCAGCCAAGATTCCCCATTTAGGCGGGAACATACCTTC
TRBV18	.	TRBJ1-1	TRBD1	CASSPPRGQAIEAFF	TGTGCCAGCTCACCTCCTCGGGGACAGGCCATTGAAGCTTTCTTT
TRBV12-3/TRBV12-4	.	TRBJ2-7	.	CASSLRGAGEQYF	TGTGCCAGCAGTTTACGGGGGGCAGGCGAGCAGTACTTC
TRBV7-7	.	TRBJ2-2	.	CASSSQGYGELFF	TGTGCTAGCAGCTCTCAGGGGTACGGGGAGCTGTTTTTT
TRBV29-1	.	TRBJ1-1	.	CSVSNPMRRGEAFF	TGCAGCGTCTCGAACCCCATGAGGAGAGGGGAAGCTTTCTTT
TRBV7-9	.	TRBJ2-1	TRBD1	CASRSDRVGYEQFF	TGTGCCAGCAGGTCCGACAGGGTTGGGTATGAGCAGTTCTTC
TRBV19	.	TRBJ2-2	TRBD1	CASSTPRTGGTGELFF	TGTGCCAGTAGTACCCCCCGGACAGGGGGGACTGGGGAGCTGTTTTTT
TRBV5-1	.	TRBJ1-1	.	CASSLAVNTEAFF	TGCGCCAGCAGCTTGGCAGTGAACACTGAAGCTTTCTTT
TRBV7-8	few	TRBJ1-2	TRBD1	CASSLWGDRNYGYTF	TGTGCCAGCAGCTTATGGGGGGACAGGAACTATGGCTACACCTTC
TRBV7-8	.	TRBJ1-5	.	CASSFMPGPSQPQHF	TGTGCCAGCAGCTTTATGCCAGGCCCCAGTCAGCCCCAGCATTTT
TRBV5-4	few	TRBJ1-1	.	CASSFRWANTEAFF	TGTGCCAGCAGCTTCCGATGGGCGAACACTGAAGCTTTCTTT
TRBV2	once	TRBJ1-6	.	CASIEGLGGSPNSPLHF	TGTGCCAGCATCGAGGGCCTAGGGGGAAGCCCCAATTCACCCCTCCACTTT
TRBV5-1	.	TRBJ2-3	.	CASSLKQGPSTDTQYF	TGCGCCAGCAGCTTAAAACAGGGACCTAGCACAGATACGCAGTATTTT
TRBV15	.	TRBJ1-5	TRBD1	CATSRDRGQPQHF	TGTGCCACCAGTAGGGACAGGGGCCAGCCCCAGCATTTT
TRBV4-3	.	TRBJ2-3	TRBD2	CASSQGRGGTDTQYF	TGCGCCAGCAGCCAAGGACGGGGGGGTACAGATACGCAGTATTTT
TRBV9	once	TRBJ2-3	.	CASSGRARRRGLDTQYF	TGTGCCAGCAGCGGGCGCGCGCGTCGCCGGGGTCTAGATACGCAGTATTTT